Included here is one T cell receptor beta chain sequence, with context. The antigen it binds to is not known. Base-call qualities are not available, and no considerably larger clone is one nucleotide away. This specimen belongs to a study of T cell changes during pregnancy in multiple sclerosis (dated by TCRdb to the late 2010s). In terms of the full investigation: The study looked at changes in the T cell repertoire across pregnancy in women with multiple sclerosis.

Libraries were built with the immunoSEQ multiplex PCR assay. The immuneACCESS repertoire file appears here via TCRdb, limited to in-frame rearrangements. These files lack a portion of the clones; in checked studies, under half of the deficit traces to unresolved V genes, and the cause of the others is not known. The sample records about 40,000 clones, 85% to 95% of which are singletons. The ten most abundant clones make up 0.75% to 0.85% of the sample. Reading from cysteine to phenylalanine, the CDR3 counts 15 amino acids. CDR3 DNA is the only sequence kept; it has 45 bases, read in frame from the first base. Via the germline V gene, CDR1 is MDHEN and CDR2 SYDVKM. Unmatched junction bases come to 16, with V trimmed by 7 bases and J by 11 bases.

The sequencing here drew on CD4+ T cells from peripheral blood mononuclear cells, taken before pregnancy. The TCR sequence derives from a female donor with multiple sclerosis, enrolled in a pregnancy study. Recombination linked TRBV28 to TRBJ1-2; a stretch of 10 junction bases matches TRBD1. The bases read TGTGCCAGCACACCCCCCCCGCGGACAGGGGGTGGGTACACCTTC. This sequence encodes CASTPPPRTGGGYTF.